These 13 T cell receptor beta chains share one sample of origin, sequenced in a study of cytomegalovirus exposure and HLA in healthy donors. Sequencing was performed with immunoSEQ multiplex PCR; in TCRdb, only in-frame clones are kept and a portion is missing. The sample lists some 250,000 clones, nearly 90% occurring once. Sequenced sample: PBMCs. These receptors were collected from a woman younger than 30 in good health and CMV-seronegative.

The chain couples TRBV6-5 to TRBJ1-5; TRBD1 aligns across 7 bases. The CDR3 extends over 16 amino acids. The V segment lost 4 bases and the J segment 7 bases; nucleotides outside the gene matches: 13. In germline, CDR1 is MNHEY, CDR2 SVGAGI. CDR3 loop: CASSSRQGGLVQPQHF. The CDR3 nucleotides read TGTGCCAGCAGTTCGCGACAGGGCGGATTGGTGCAGCCCCAGCATTTT.

This clone was picked up one time. A read error may produce the germline difference seen at one junction end. This specimen includes other DNA sequences encoding the same CDR3. The genes are TRBV6-4 and TRBJ2-2, with 11 nucleotides matching TRBD2. Germline CDR1 MRHNA, CDR2 SNTAGT. This CDR3 comprises 15 residues. The CDR3 sequence is CASSTSGGNTGELFF. CDR3 sequence (DNA): TGTGCCAGCAGTACTAGCGGGGGTAACACCGGAGAGCTGTTTTTT.

The chain joins TRBV7-7 to TRBJ2-5, with TRBD1 matching 8 bases. V lost 4 bases, J lost 5 bases, and 15 bases stayed unmatched. Germline V gene lookup returns CDR1 SSHAT and CDR2 FNYEAQ (reference sequence). This CDR3 is built from 17 residues. CDR3: CASSSKTAGQGDETQYF. CDR3 sequence (DNA): TGTGCCAGCAGCTCGAAGACCGCTGGACAGGGTGACGAGACCCAGTACTTC.

This sequence joins TRBV2 and TRBJ2-3, with D possibly matching TRBD1 (6 bases). CDR3 size: 15 residues. Germline loops: CDR1 SNHLY, CDR2 FYNNEI. V lost 3 bases, J lost 0 bases, and 10 bases lay in between. CDR3 region: CASSDWGHSTDTQYF. DNA of the CDR3: TGTGCCAGCAGTGACTGGGGGCATAGCACAGATACGCAGTATTTT. The entire variable domain, with the rest obtained from reference TRBV2 and TRBJ2-3, is as follows: EPEVTQTPSHQVTQMGQEVILRCVPISNHLYFYWYRQILGQKVEFLVSFYNNEISEKSEIFDDQFSVERPDGSNFTLKIRSTKLEDSAMYFCASSDWGHSTDTQYFGPGTRLTVL.

The chain has TRBV7-7 and TRBJ2-2, with 13 nucleotides matching TRBD2. V shed 1 base, J shed 7 bases, and the junction held 6 bases outside the gene matches. This CDR3 has 17 residues. Germline-derived CDR1 and CDR2 are SSHAT and FNYEAQ (reference sequence). The CDR3 nucleotides read TGTGCCAGCAGCTTAGTTGGGACTAGCGGGGTAGTCGGGGAGCTGTTTTTT. This sequence encodes CASSLVGTSGVVGELFF.

The chain joins TRBV27 to TRBJ1-1; D is possibly TRBD1 (6 bases). V was shortened by 6 bases and J by 0 bases, with 11 bases between the two germline ends. The CDR3 sequence is 14 residues long. Germline V gene sequence: CDR1 MNHEY, CDR2 SMNVEV (reference sequence). The CDR3 DNA reads as TGTGCCAGCAGGATACAGGGATTGAACACTGAAGCTTTCTTT. Translation gives CASRIQGLNTEAFF.

This clone came up once. V usage is TRBV7-6 and J usage is TRBJ2-3, with a tentative D call TRBD1 (8 bases). V was shortened by 6 bases and J by 2 bases, with 15 bases between the two germline ends. The CDR3 consists of 15 residues. CDR1 and CDR2 (germline): SGHVS, FNYEAQ. The CDR3 nucleotides read TGTGCCAGCAGGGGAGGGACAGGTATCACAGATACGCAGTATTTT. As protein: CASRGGTGITDTQYF.

J is TRBJ1-4 and V is TRBV28, with a weak D call TRBD1 (6 bases). The germline V gene encodes CDR1 MDHEN and CDR2 SYDVKM. Between the trimmed V and J ends, which lost 6 bases and 8 bases, there was a span of 13 bases. The CDR3 runs 13 residues. As DNA, the CDR3 is TGTGCCAGCAGCCTCCCTACAGGGGAAAAACTGTTTTTT. This gives the protein CASSLPTGEKLFF. The full variable domain, its missing parts supplied by reference TRBV28 and TRBJ1-4, is DVKVTQSSRYLVKRTGEKVFLECVQDMDHENMFWYRQDPGLGLRLIYFSYDVKMKEKGDIPEGYSVSREKKERFSLILESASTNQTSMYLCASSLPTGEKLFFGSGTQLSVL.

This clone was seen more than once but under ten times. The rearrangement joins TRBV6-1 to TRBJ2-3, with 8 bases aligning to TRBD2. V trimming: 10 bases; J trimming: 6 bases; junction bases outside the gene matches: 12. From germline, CDR1 is MNHNS and CDR2 SASEGT. The length of the CDR3 is 14 residues. The CDR3 DNA sequence: TGTGCCATCACGGGGGGGAGGACGGGCGATACGCAGTATTTT. Amino acid sequence: CAITGGRTGDTQYF.

V is TRBV12-5 and J is TRBJ2-7, with D perhaps TRBD2 (6 bases). Germline CDR1 reads LGHNT; CDR2 reads FRNRAP. CDR3 length: 14 residues. The V gene lost 7 bases and the J gene lost 4 bases, with 17 bases spanning the gap. The CDR3 bases are TGTGCTAGTGCCCTCGGGAGCAGGGAATACGAGCAGTACTTC. This encodes CASALGSREYEQYF.

This chain links TRBV28 with TRBJ2-1; tentative D call: TRBD1 (6 bases). V gave up 2 bases and J gave up 5 bases, with 13 bases separating them. The CDR3 loop spans 15 amino acids. Per germline, CDR1 MDHEN and CDR2 SYDVKM. CDR3 sequence reads: CASSLGTGTDNEQFF. CDR3 coding DNA: TGTGCCAGCAGTTTAGGAACAGGGACCGACAATGAGCAGTTCTTC. Looking up the rest from reference TRBV28 and TRBJ2-1 gives the full variable domain: DVKVTQSSRYLVKRTGEKVFLECVQDMDHENMFWYRQDPGLGLRLIYFSYDVKMKEKGDIPEGYSVSREKKERFSLILESASTNQTSMYLCASSLGTGTDNEQFFGPGTRLTVL.

In its sample, this clone was seen once. The chain carries TRBV28 and TRBJ1-5; D possibly corresponds to TRBD1 (5 bases). Trimming cost V 2 bases and J 6 bases, with 11 bases left between them. CDR1 MDHEN and CDR2 SYDVKM come from the germline V gene. This CDR3 has 14 residues. For the CDR3, the DNA is TGTGCCAGCAGTTTAGGGGGGTTCGGTCAGCCCCAGCATTTT. Its protein is CASSLGGFGQPQHF. Variable domain in full (rest from reference TRBV28 and TRBJ1-5): DVKVTQSSRYLVKRTGEKVFLECVQDMDHENMFWYRQDPGLGLRLIYFSYDVKMKEKGDIPEGYSVSREKKERFSLILESASTNQTSMYLCASSLGGFGQPQHFGDGTRLSIL.

This chain uses TRBV7-9 with TRBJ2-1, with 12 positions matching TRBD2. CDR1 is SEHNR and CDR2 is FQNEAQ in the germline V gene (reference sequence). The J segment lost 6 bases and the V segment lost 3 bases, leaving 6 bases of the junction unmatched. CDR3 length: 16 residues. CDR3 DNA sequence: TGTGCCAGCAGCTTCCCTAGCGGGGGGGCTGGCAATGAGCAGTTCTTC. This sequence encodes CASSFPSGGAGNEQFF.